This T cell receptor (beta chain) was found in a study of blood T cells in healthy people across ages. Whole-study results and caveats: Diversity was higher, and naive CD4+ cells more numerous, in long-lived donors than in aged donors. Among T cells, TCR beta diversity per million cells dropped roughly linearly as age rose.

This CDR3 is built from 15 residues. Germline V lookup: CDR1 LGHDT, CDR2 YNNKEL (reference sequence). V lost 0 bases to trimming and J lost 3 bases; unmatched junction nucleotides: 4. In regard to this clonotype: As yet, its antigen is unknown.

With each sample, at least 5.5 micrograms of total RNA were extracted. Primed by a sample-barcoded 5' primer and a J-beta primer mix, a second PCR proceeded for about 7 to 11 cycles. A 12-random-nucleotide template-switch adaptor tagged each cDNA molecule. TCRdb analysed the 5' RACE reads with MiXCR anew, one entry per CDR3 protein. The table records fewer than 800,000 distinct CDR3 sequences, roughly 49% of them present only once. Sequencing was carried out using blood. The TCR originated in an older woman in good health. The rearrangement links TRBV3-1 to TRBJ1-1; 7 positions agree with TRBD1. DNA for the CDR3: TGTGCCAGCAGCCAAGAAGCGGGGACAGACACTGAAGCTTTCTTT. Translation: CASSQEAGTDTEAFF.